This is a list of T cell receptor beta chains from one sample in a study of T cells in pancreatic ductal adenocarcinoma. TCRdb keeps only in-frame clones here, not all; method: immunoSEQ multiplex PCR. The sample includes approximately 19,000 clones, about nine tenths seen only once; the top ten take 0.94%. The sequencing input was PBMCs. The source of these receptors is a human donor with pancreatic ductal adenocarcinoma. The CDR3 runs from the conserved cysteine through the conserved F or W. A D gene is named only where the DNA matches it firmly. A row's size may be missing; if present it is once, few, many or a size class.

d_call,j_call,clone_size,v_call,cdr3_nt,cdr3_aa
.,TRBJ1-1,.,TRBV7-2,TGTGCCAGCAGCTTTGGGCAAGACGCTGAAGCTTTCTTT,CASSFGQDAEAFF
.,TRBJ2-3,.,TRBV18,TGTGCCAGCTCACCAAGGGACAAAGAAAGCACAGATACGCAGTATTTT,CASSPRDKESTDTQYF
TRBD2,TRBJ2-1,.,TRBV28,TGTGCCAGCAGCCCTAGGGGAGCGGGGGGCCGCGATGAGCAGTTCTTC,CASSPRGAGGRDEQFF
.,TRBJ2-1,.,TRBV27,TGTGCCAGCAGTTTACAGGGTCCTAATGAGCAGTTCTTC,CASSLQGPNEQFF
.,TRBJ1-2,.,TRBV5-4,TGTGCCAGCAGCAATCCATCTACAGGGTCGGCTGGCTACACCTTC,CASSNPSTGSAGYTF
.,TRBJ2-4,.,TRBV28,TGTGCCAGCAGCCCAACTCAGAGCGGAAACATTCAGTACTTC,CASSPTQSGNIQYF
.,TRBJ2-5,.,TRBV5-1,TGCGCCAGCGCCTTGATGGGCGGGCCTCAAGAGACCCAGTACTTC,CASALMGGPQETQYF
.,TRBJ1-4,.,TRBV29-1,TGCAGCGTTGACGAACAGGGTTTTAGGGAAAAACTGTTTTTT,CSVDEQGFREKLFF
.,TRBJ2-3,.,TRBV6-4,TGTGCCAGCTCCCCGGGGGGCTTGACAGATACGCAGTATTTT,CASSPGGLTDTQYF
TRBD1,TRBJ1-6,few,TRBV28,TGTGCCAGCAGTTTAAGTGGGACAGGGTACGGTTTTCTTTCACCCCTCCACTTT,CASSLSGTGYGFLSPLHF
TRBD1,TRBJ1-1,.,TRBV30,TGTGCCTGGGGGACAGGGGTGAACACTGAAGCTTTCTTT,CAWGTGVNTEAFF
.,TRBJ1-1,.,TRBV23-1,TGCGCCAGCAGTCAATTGTACAGACCGAACACTGAAGCTTTCTTT,CASSQLYRPNTEAFF
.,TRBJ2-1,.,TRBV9,TGTGCCAGCAGCGTTTCAGGGTCGACCTACAATGAGCAGTTCTTC,CASSVSGSTYNEQFF
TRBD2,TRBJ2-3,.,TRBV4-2,TGTGCCAGCAGCCAAGACAGGGCTAGCGGGGGAGATACGCAGTATTTT,CASSQDRASGGDTQYF
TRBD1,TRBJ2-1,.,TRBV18,TGTGCCAGCTCCCCAAGGGACAGGTTTAACAATGAGCAGTTCTTC,CASSPRDRFNNEQFF
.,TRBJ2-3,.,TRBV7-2,TGTGCCAGCAGCGCCGGGCGGGCAGATACGCAGTATTTT,CASSAGRADTQYF
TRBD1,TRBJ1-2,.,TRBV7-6,TGTGCCAGCAGCCGGACAGGGGGAGGTGGCTACACCTTC,CASSRTGGGGYTF
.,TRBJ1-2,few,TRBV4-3,TGCGCCAGCAGCCAAGATCCAGTTACTAACTATGGCTACACCTTC,CASSQDPVTNYGYTF
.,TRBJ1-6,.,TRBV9,TGTGCCAGCAGCGTAGCTACAGGGAACCAATCACCCCTCCACTTT,CASSVATGNQSPLHF
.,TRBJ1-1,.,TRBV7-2,TGTGCCAGCAGCTTAGCGGTACGGACTGAAGCTTTCTTT,CASSLAVRTEAFF
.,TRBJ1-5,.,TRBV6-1,TGTGCCAGCAGTGAAGCTGGGGGGAGCGATCAGCCCCAGCATTTT,CASSEAGGSDQPQHF
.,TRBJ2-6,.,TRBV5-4,TGTGCCAGCAGCTTGTCTAGCTCTGGGGCCAACGTCCTGACTTTC,CASSLSSSGANVLTF